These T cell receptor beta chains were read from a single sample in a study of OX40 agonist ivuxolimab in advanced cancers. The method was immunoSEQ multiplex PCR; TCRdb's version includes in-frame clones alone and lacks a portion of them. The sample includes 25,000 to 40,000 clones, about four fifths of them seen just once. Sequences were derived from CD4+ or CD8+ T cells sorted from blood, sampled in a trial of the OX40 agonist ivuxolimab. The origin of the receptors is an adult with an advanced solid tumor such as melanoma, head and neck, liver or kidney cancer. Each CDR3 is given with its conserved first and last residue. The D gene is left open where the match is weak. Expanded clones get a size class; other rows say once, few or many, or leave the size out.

CSVEDLGTSSYGYTF TGCAGCGTTGAAGATTTAGGGACTTCTAGCTATGGCTACACCTTC TRBJ1-2 . TRBV29-1 .
CASRPYSGTQYF TGTGCCAGCAGACCCTATAGTGGTACGCAGTATTTT TRBJ2-3 . TRBV28 .
CASTLPSRQYNSPLHF TGTGCCAGCACTCTCCCCTCGAGGCAGTATAATTCACCCCTCCACTTT TRBJ1-6 . TRBV11-2 .
CASSLRLASGDNEQFF TGTGCCAGCAGTTTAAGGTTGGCTAGCGGGGACAATGAGCAGTTCTTC TRBJ2-1 few TRBV27 TRBD2
CASSLRDREDGYTF TGTGCCAGCAGTCTCCGGGACAGGGAAGATGGCTACACCTTC TRBJ1-2 . TRBV28 TRBD1
CASSPSGPRRDEQYF TGTGCCAGCTCACCTTCGGGACCCCGCCGGGACGAGCAGTACTTC TRBJ2-7 . TRBV18 .
CASSSSSGRAYEQYF TGTGCCAGCAGTTCAAGTAGCGGGAGGGCCTACGAGCAGTACTTC TRBJ2-7 . TRBV6-5 TRBD2
CAWSVPPRETQYF TGTGCCTGGAGTGTACCCCCGCGGGAGACCCAGTACTTC TRBJ2-5 . TRBV30 .
CASSLRQAGNTGELFF TGCGCCAGCAGCTTGCGTCAAGCGGGGAACACCGGGGAGCTGTTTTTT TRBJ2-2 . TRBV5-1 .
CSVLQDSNEKLFF TGCAGCGTCTTACAGGATTCTAATGAAAAACTGTTTTTT TRBJ1-4 . TRBV29-1 .
CASSFRGPKEKLFF TGTGCCAGCAGTTTCAGGGGTCCAAAGGAAAAACTGTTTTTT TRBJ1-4 few TRBV6-5 .
CASSEDRSNEKLFF TGTGCCAGCAGTGAGGACAGGAGTAATGAAAAACTGTTTTTT TRBJ1-4 few TRBV6-1 TRBD1
CASSFQVVQPQHF TGTGCCAGCAGCTTTCAGGTCGTCCAGCCCCAGCATTTT TRBJ1-5 . TRBV7-2 .
CASSLTGQGIGELFF TGTGCCAGCAGCTTAACGGGACAGGGTATCGGGGAGCTGTTTTTT TRBJ2-2 . TRBV7-3 TRBD1
CASRAGNGGQYF TGTGCCAGCAGGGCGGGGAACGGAGGGCAGTACTTC TRBJ2-7 . TRBV6-5 .
CAWSVGTSGYTDTQYF TGTGCCTGGAGTGTAGGGACTAGCGGGTACACAGATACGCAGTATTTT TRBJ2-3 once TRBV30 TRBD2
CASSSGTPGGEKLFF TGCGCCAGCAGCTCGGGGACTCCCGGGGGAGAAAAACTGTTTTTT TRBJ1-4 . TRBV5-1 .
CSVGQNYGYTF TGCAGCGTTGGTCAGAACTATGGCTACACCTTC TRBJ1-2 few TRBV29-1 .
CASSPAGTRPNTEAFF TGTGCCAGCAGCCCCGCCGGGACAAGACCGAACACTGAAGCTTTCTTT TRBJ1-1 . TRBV11-2 .
CASSGTVSTYEQYF TGTGCCAGCAGTGGGACAGTCTCCACCTACGAGCAGTACTTC TRBJ2-7 few TRBV2 .
CASSLTQDIQYF TGCGCCAGCAGCCTTACCCAGGACATTCAGTACTTC TRBJ2-4 . TRBV4-1 .
CAIARTVNNEQFF TGTGCCATCGCCCGGACAGTTAACAATGAGCAGTTCTTC TRBJ2-1 . TRBV10-3 .
CASSFPQSQETQYF TGTGCCAGCAGTTTCCCCCAGTCCCAAGAGACCCAGTACTTC TRBJ2-5 . TRBV28 .
CASSLAGDAEPQHF TGTGCCAGCAGCTTAGCGGGGGACGCGGAGCCCCAGCATTTT TRBJ1-5 . TRBV7-6 .
CASSLDRSRIYGYTF TGTGCCAGCAGCTTGGACAGATCGAGAATCTATGGCTACACCTTC TRBJ1-2 . TRBV5-6 .
CASSDRDVGRSYEQYF TGTGCCAGCAGCGACAGGGATGTAGGGCGCTCCTACGAGCAGTACTTC TRBJ2-7 . TRBV5-4 TRBD1
CASSQIEWRGVAGELFF TGCGCCAGCAGTCAAATTGAGTGGCGGGGCGTTGCCGGGGAGCTGTTTTTT TRBJ2-2 . TRBV23-1 .
CASSIGNQRTEQFF TGTGCCAGTAGTATAGGAAACCAAAGAACTGAGCAGTTCTTC TRBJ2-1 . TRBV19 .
CASSPLDTGELFF TGTGCCAGCTCACCCTTAGACACCGGGGAGCTGTTTTTT TRBJ2-2 once TRBV18 .
CASSFGRPGGYGYTF TGTGCCAGCAGTTTTGGTAGGCCCGGGGGCTATGGCTACACCTTC TRBJ1-2 . TRBV28 .
CASTAQGGLYEQYF TGTGCCAGCACGGCTCAGGGCGGCTTGTACGAGCAGTACTTC TRBJ2-7 . TRBV2 .
CASSKGLGGAYYEQYF TGTGCCAGCAGCAAAGGTCTCGGGGGGGCATACTACGAGCAGTACTTC TRBJ2-7 . TRBV21-1 .